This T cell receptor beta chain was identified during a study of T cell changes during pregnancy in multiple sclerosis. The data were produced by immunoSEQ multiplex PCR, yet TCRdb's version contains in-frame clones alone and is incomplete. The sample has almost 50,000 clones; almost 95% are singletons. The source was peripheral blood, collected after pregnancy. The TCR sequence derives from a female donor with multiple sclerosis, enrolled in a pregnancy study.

In DNA, the CDR3 is TGTGCCAGCAGCCTCCAAACGGGGGGTAATTCACCCCTCCACTTT. This translates into CASSLQTGGNSPLHF. The rearrangement links TRBV7-2 to TRBJ1-6; D may be TRBD1 (5 bases). Germline values: CDR1 SGHTA, CDR2 FQGNSA. This CDR3 spans 15 amino acids. The V gene lost 5 bases and the J gene lost 6 bases, with 14 bases spanning the gap. Drawing the rest from reference TRBV7-2 and TRBJ1-6, the complete variable domain is GAGVSQSPSNKVTEKGKDVELRCDPISGHTALYWYRQSLGQGLEFLIYFQGNSAPDKSGLPSDRFSAERTGGSVSTLTIQRTQQEDSAVYLCASSLQTGGNSPLHFGNGTRLTVT.